This T cell receptor (beta chain) was captured by sequencing in a study of T cell responses to AZD1222 COVID-19 vaccine. Study-wide context: Pooled samples include second doses given at about 4 or 12 weeks. Study-wide points: Targeting of unmutated variant regions was reportedly seen in nearly half of spike-specific TCRs.

Notes on this clone: Its antigen is still unknown.

Per the germline V gene, CDR1 is WSHSY and CDR2 is SAAADI. The CDR3 is 16 residues long. With 5 bases clipped from V and 10 bases from J, the junction kept 16 bases outside the gene matches. Sequencing was performed with immunoSEQ multiplex PCR; in TCRdb, only in-frame clones are kept and a portion is missing. Seen here are fewer than 120,000 clones, roughly nine tenths observed once, and the top ten hold 2.5% to 3.5%. The sample consisted of peripheral blood, taken on day 0 of AZD1222 vaccination. This chain joins TRBV10-2 and TRBJ2-7; TRBD2 agrees at 11 bases. This receptor was taken from an adult in good health. In DNA, the CDR3 is TGCGCCAGCAGTTTGTTAGCGGGAGGGCCGGGACAGGAACAGTACTTC. Translating gives CASSLLAGGPGQEQYF.